The clone carrying this T cell receptor (beta chain) was observed a handful of times. This CDR3 spans 15 amino acids. The V end was cut by 2 bases, the J end by 10 bases, with 15 bases between. Using RNA transcripts, the TCR beta CDR3 regions were amplified. Amplification began with first-round RT-PCR using HTBI primers, then second-round multiplex PCR was performed. Using its own MiXCR run on the multiplex PCR reads, TCRdb lists one record per CDR3 protein. This sample has about 700,000 distinct CDR3 sequences, with approximately 40% found just once. This entry belongs to a study of Graves' ophthalmopathy and Graves' hyperthyroidism.

Sequencing was done on a sample of peripheral blood. The chain recombines TRBV12-3 or TRBV12-4 with TRBJ1-6; a possible D gene is TRBD1 (6 bases). The clonotype originates from an adult man with Graves' ophthalmopathy. This CDR3 is CASSLFTGLGSPLHF. In DNA, the CDR3 is TGTGCCAGCAGTTTATTCACAGGGCTGGGCTCACCCCTCCACTTT.